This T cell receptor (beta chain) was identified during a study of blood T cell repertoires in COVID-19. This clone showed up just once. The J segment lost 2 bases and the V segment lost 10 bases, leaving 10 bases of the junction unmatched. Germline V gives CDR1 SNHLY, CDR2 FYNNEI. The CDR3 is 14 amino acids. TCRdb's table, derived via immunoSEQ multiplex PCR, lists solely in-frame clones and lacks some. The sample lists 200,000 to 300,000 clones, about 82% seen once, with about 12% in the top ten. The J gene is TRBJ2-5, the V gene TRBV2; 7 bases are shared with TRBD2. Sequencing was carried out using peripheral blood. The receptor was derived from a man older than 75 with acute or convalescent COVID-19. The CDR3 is CAIQRGFGQETQYF. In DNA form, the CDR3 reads TGTGCCATCCAGCGGGGTTTCGGGCAAGAGACCCAGTACTTC.